Reported below is one T cell receptor beta chain. Antigen: not known. This CDR3 region has 17 residues. The germline CDR1 and CDR2 sequences are SGHKS and YYEKEE (reference sequence). V lost 0 bases to trimming and J lost 0 bases, with 15 bases between them. For sorted subsets, roughly 210 ng DNA per replicate equaled 30,000 or so T cell genomes. Profiling relied on immunoSEQ multiplex PCR, and the TCRdb table lists in-frame clones only, not all of them. The sample records about 2.1 million clones, roughly 95% being singletons. The data are from a study of shared clonotypes between healthy human individuals. Study results and caveats: Naive subsets typically showed greater estimated richness than memory subsets. Generation probabilities of non-shared clonotypes were lower (relative to those shared by all four donors).

Naive CD8 cells, CD45RO-negative and positively selected for CCR7, excluded terminally differentiated effector memory CD45RA+ cells. This TCR was sampled from a man younger than 30 in good health. Some clones in this sample may be carry-over from other donors' samples. The specimen was naive CD8+ T cells from PBMCs. This chain joins TRBV5-5 and TRBJ1-1; no reliable D call. Here the CDR3 DNA reads TGTGCCAGCAGCTTGGATCCACAACCGGAGATGAACACTGAAGCTTTCTTT. This codes for CASSLDPQPEMNTEAFF.